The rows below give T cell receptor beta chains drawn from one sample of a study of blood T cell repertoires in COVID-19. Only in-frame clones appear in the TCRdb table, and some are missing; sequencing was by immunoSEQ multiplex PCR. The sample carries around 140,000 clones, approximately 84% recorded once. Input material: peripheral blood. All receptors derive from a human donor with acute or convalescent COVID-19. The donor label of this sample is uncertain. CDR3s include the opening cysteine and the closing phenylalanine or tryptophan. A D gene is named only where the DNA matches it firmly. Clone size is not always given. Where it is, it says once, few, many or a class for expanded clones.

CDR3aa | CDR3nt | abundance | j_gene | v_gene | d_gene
CASSQVAGDYNEQFF | TGCGCCAGCAGCCAGGTAGCGGGAGACTACAATGAGCAGTTCTTC | - | TRBJ2-1 | TRBV4-1 | TRBD2
CAWSPGGEQYF | TGTGCCTGGAGCCCAGGGGGCGAGCAGTACTTC | - | TRBJ2-7 | TRBV30 | TRBD1
CASSQAPNSVSNQPQHF | TGCGCCAGCAGCCAAGCCCCCAACAGTGTAAGCAATCAGCCCCAGCATTTT | - | TRBJ1-5 | TRBV4-1 | -
CASSYQGQGLEAFF | TGTGCCAGCAGTTACCAGGGACAGGGATTAGAAGCTTTCTTT | - | TRBJ1-1 | TRBV6-2/TRBV6-3 | TRBD1
CASSILDNYGYTF | TGTGCCAGTAGTATCCTAGATAACTATGGCTACACCTTC | - | TRBJ1-2 | TRBV19 | -
CASSLTAGEREKLFF | TGTGCCAGCAGTTTAACAGCAGGGGAACGGGAAAAACTGTTTTTT | - | TRBJ1-4 | TRBV6-5 | -
CASSPQGEVTDTQYF | TGTGCCAGCAGCCCACAGGGGGAGGTCACAGATACGCAGTATTTT | - | TRBJ2-3 | TRBV7-3 | TRBD1
CASSQDLAGGGNTIYF | TGTGCCAGCAGCCAAGATCTAGCGGGGGGCGGAAACACCATATATTTT | few | TRBJ1-3 | TRBV4-2 | -
CASSGQANTEAFF | TGTGCCAGCAGTGGACAGGCTAACACTGAAGCTTTCTTT | - | TRBJ1-1 | TRBV2 | -
CATSGPGQGTYEQYF | TGTGCCACCAGTGGACCAGGACAGGGGACCTACGAGCAGTACTTC | - | TRBJ2-7 | TRBV24-1 | TRBD1
CASSLSGQGADTGELFF | TGTGCCAGCAGCCTCTCGGGACAGGGGGCGGACACCGGGGAGCTGTTTTTT | - | TRBJ2-2 | TRBV7-3 | TRBD1
CATSDRSEKLFF | TGTGCCACCAGTGATCGGTCTGAAAAACTGTTTTTT | - | TRBJ1-4 | TRBV24-1 | -
CASSPAGDTEAFF | TGTGCCAGCTCACCAGCGGGGGACACTGAAGCTTTCTTT | - | TRBJ1-1 | TRBV18 | -
CASRGWRGSKNTEAFF | TGTGCCAGCAGGGGGTGGCGGGGATCGAAAAACACTGAAGCTTTCTTT | - | TRBJ1-1 | TRBV13 | -
CASSYSSGRGGEQFF | TGTGCCAGCAGTTACTCTAGCGGGAGGGGTGGTGAGCAGTTCTTC | - | TRBJ2-1 | TRBV6-5 | TRBD2
CASRGATNEKLFF | TGTGCCAGCCGGGGGGCCACTAATGAAAAACTGTTTTTT | once | TRBJ1-4 | TRBV28 | -
CASSPLFLGNTGELFF | TGTGCCAGCAGCCCTCTCTTCCTCGGGAACACCGGGGAGCTGTTTTTT | - | TRBJ2-2 | TRBV7-9 | -
CASSISRDTDTQYF | TGTGCCAGTAGTATCTCTCGAGACACAGATACGCAGTATTTT | - | TRBJ2-3 | TRBV19 | -
CASSSGPGGVNEQFF | TGTGCTAGCAGCTCTGGTCCGGGAGGAGTCAATGAGCAGTTCTTC | - | TRBJ2-1 | TRBV7-7 | TRBD2
CASMGRSNYGYTF | TGTGCCAGCATGGGCAGGTCTAACTATGGCTACACCTTC | - | TRBJ1-2 | TRBV12-3/TRBV12-4 | -
CASSGTEVYTGELFF | TGTGCCAGCAGTGGGACAGAAGTTTACACCGGGGAGCTGTTTTTT | many | TRBJ2-2 | TRBV6-2/TRBV6-3 | TRBD1
CSDTGQASRYTF | TGCAGCGACACCGGACAGGCGAGTCGCTACACCTTC | - | TRBJ1-2 | TRBV29-1 | TRBD1
CASRGGDYEQYF | TGTGCCAGCAGGGGGGGAGACTACGAGCAGTACTTC | - | TRBJ2-7 | TRBV6-5 | -
CASSGQGAMGYGYTF | TGTGCCAGCAGTGGACAGGGGGCGATGGGCTATGGCTACACCTTC | - | TRBJ1-2 | TRBV7-6 | TRBD1
CASSWGDEGYTF | TGCGCCAGCAGCTGGGGGGATGAGGGCTACACCTTC | - | TRBJ1-2 | TRBV5-1 | -
CASSSGEGGELFF | TGTGCCAGCAGCTCAGGGGAGGGCGGGGAGCTGTTTTTT | - | TRBJ2-2 | TRBV7-2 | -
CASRSNTEAFF | TGTGCCAGCAGGAGCAACACTGAAGCTTTCTTT | - | TRBJ1-1 | TRBV2 | -
CASSSAGTNTEAFF | TGTGCCAGCAGTTCCGCGGGAACGAACACTGAAGCTTTCTTT | - | TRBJ1-1 | TRBV6-5 | -
CASTRGNEQFF | TGTGCCAGCACGAGAGGGAATGAGCAGTTCTTC | - | TRBJ2-1 | TRBV25-1 | -
CASSLRTAWASGYTF | TGTGCCAGCAGTCTGAGGACAGCGTGGGCTTCTGGCTACACCTTC | - | TRBJ1-2 | TRBV6-5 | -
CASSPVSGGGEETQYF | TGTGCCAGCTCACCTGTGAGCGGGGGGGGAGAAGAGACCCAGTACTTC | - | TRBJ2-5 | TRBV18 | TRBD2
CASSSSTEAFF | TGTGCCAGCAGCTCCAGCACTGAAGCTTTCTTT | - | TRBJ1-1 | TRBV7-9 | -
CASRGGRGEKLFF | TGTGCCAGCCGAGGGGGACGAGGGGAAAAACTGTTTTTT | - | TRBJ1-4 | TRBV7-2 | -
CASRIPEADTQYF | TGTGCCAGTAGAATCCCCGAGGCAGATACGCAGTATTTT | - | TRBJ2-3 | TRBV19 | -
CASSLGQNSGNTIYF | TGTGCCAGCAGTTTGGGCCAGAACTCTGGAAACACCATATATTTT | - | TRBJ1-3 | TRBV28 | -
CASSQFISGGTYNEQFF | TGTGCCAGCAGCCAGTTTATTAGCGGGGGGACATACAATGAGCAGTTCTTC | - | TRBJ2-1 | TRBV4-2 | TRBD2
CASSGQGYQETQYF | TGTGCCAGCAGCGGACAGGGCTACCAAGAGACCCAGTACTTC | once | TRBJ2-5 | TRBV2 | TRBD1
CASSFNRDREVSGPF | TGTGCCAGCAGCTTTAACCGGGACAGGGAAGTTTCTGGCCCTTTC | - | TRBJ2-4 | TRBV7-3 | TRBD1
CAISRQGAQETQYF | TGTGCCATCAGCCGACAGGGGGCTCAAGAGACCCAGTACTTC | - | TRBJ2-5 | TRBV10-3 | TRBD1
CASRAGTSGSATYNEQFF | TGTGCCAGCAGGGCCGGGACTAGCGGGAGTGCGACCTACAATGAGCAGTTCTTC | - | TRBJ2-1 | TRBV7-3 | TRBD2
CASSIGRASVETQYF | TGTGCCAGTAGTATTGGTCGGGCTAGCGTAGAGACCCAGTACTTC | - | TRBJ2-5 | TRBV19 | -
CASSLLGTRSTEDTQYF | TGTGCCAGCAGCTTACTGGGGACACGATCAACGGAGGATACGCAGTATTTT | - | TRBJ2-3 | TRBV11-2 | -
CASRVGDWAGGIHTF | - | - | TRBJ1-2 | TRBV6-5 | -
CASSLGTGSTEAFF | TGTGCCAGCAGCTTAGGTACAGGGAGCACTGAAGCTTTCTTT | once | TRBJ1-1 | TRBV7-9 | -
CASQKNTEAFF | TGTGCCAGCCAAAAGAACACTGAAGCTTTCTTT | - | TRBJ1-1 | TRBV12-3/TRBV12-4 | -
CASSIGTGTSVYNEQFF | TGTGCCAGTAGTATAGGGACCGGAACTAGCGTATACAATGAGCAGTTCTTC | - | TRBJ2-1 | TRBV19 | TRBD2
CASSPGQGKGYTF | TGTGCCAGCTCACCGGGACAGGGGAAAGGCTACACCTTC | once | TRBJ1-2 | TRBV18 | TRBD1
CASSYSRQGGSYGYTF | TGTGCCAGCAGTTACTCGCGGCAGGGAGGGAGCTATGGCTACACCTTC | - | TRBJ1-2 | TRBV6-5 | -